This TCR beta chain emerged from a study of Ad26.COV2.S vaccination and SARS-CoV-2 variants. Treatment noted: 15 to 20 received Ad26.COV2.S at low or high dose, single or two shots; roughly five received placebo; per-sample allocation not given. The samples were gathered on day 63 after the first injection of vaccine or placebo. Wuhan-strain SARS-CoV-2 spike was expressed by the Ad26 vector that made up the vaccine. Study-wide findings and caveats: There was reportedly substantial breadth in spike-specific CD8+ and CD4+ T cell responses after vaccination.

This clone turned up a few times. Its antigen remains unknown. Trimming stripped 5 bases from V and 3 bases from J, with 26 bases between. The CDR3 consists of 18 residues. Germline V gives CDR1 SGHTA, CDR2 FQGTGA. Clones were sequenced by immunoSEQ multiplex PCR, and TCRdb holds only the in-frame ones, with some missing. The sample holds about 420,000 clones, roughly 90% seen once. The sequenced sample was peripheral blood, obtained in a trial of Ad26.COV2.S vaccine versus placebo. This chain joins TRBV7-3 and TRBJ2-7; D is ambiguous. The TCR comes from a person between 18 and 60 years old who received the Ad26.COV2.S COVID-19 vaccine or a placebo. As DNA, the CDR3 is TGTGCCAGCAGCCAAAAGATTAAGCCGTCGTGGGCCGGCTACGAGCAGTACTTC. As protein: CASSQKIKPSWAGYEQYF.